This is a list of T cell receptor beta chains from one sample in a study of blood T cell repertoires in COVID-19. Only in-frame clones appear in the TCRdb table, and some are missing; sequencing was by immunoSEQ multiplex PCR. This sample yields about 190,000 clones, of which under 80% are seen a single time; roughly 12% belongs to the top ten. Sequencing used peripheral blood. These TCRs come from a man aged 50 to 59 who had recovered from COVID-19. The CDR3 runs from the conserved cysteine through the conserved F or W. The D gene is left open where the match is weak. Rows give clone size only sometimes, using once, few, many, or a class for an expanded clone.

v_gene	d_gene	abundance	j_gene	CDR3aa	CDR3nt
TRBV2	TRBD1	.	TRBJ1-3	CASSAGQVGNTIYF	TGTGCCAGCAGTGCGGGACAGGTCGGAAACACCATATATTTT
TRBV5-6	.	.	TRBJ2-5	CASSYTGPQETQYF	TGTGCCAGCAGCTACACAGGCCCCCAAGAGACCCAGTACTTC
TRBV7-9	.	.	TRBJ1-2	CASSLGTGTYGYTF	TGTGCCAGCAGCTTAGGAACAGGAACCTATGGCTACACCTTC
TRBV3-1/TRBV3-2	TRBD2	few	TRBJ2-1	CASSQARGLGGNEQFF	TGTGCCAGCAGCCAAGCTCGGGGACTAGGGGGCAATGAGCAGTTCTTC
TRBV19	.	many	TRBJ1-2	CASGEHGYTF	TGTGCCTCGGGGGAACATGGCTACACCTTC
TRBV4-3	TRBD2	.	TRBJ2-3	CASSQDGLAGGPDTQYF	TGCGCCAGCAGCCAAGACGGTTTAGCGGGAGGGCCGGATACGCAGTATTTT
TRBV6-5	TRBD1	.	TRBJ2-1	CASSQQGAHYNEQFF	TGTGCCAGCAGCCAGCAGGGGGCCCACTACAATGAGCAGTTCTTC
TRBV4-1	TRBD2	once	TRBJ2-7	CASSPPDLLAGGPHEQYF	TGCGCCAGCAGCCCCCCCGACCTGCTAGCGGGAGGGCCACACGAGCAGTACTTC
TRBV2	.	.	TRBJ2-6	CASSFGAGANVLTF	TGTGCCAGCAGTTTTGGAGCTGGGGCCAACGTCCTGACTTTC
TRBV21-1	.	.	TRBJ1-2	CASSRGRNYGYTF	TGTGCCAGCAGCAGGGGGCGGAACTATGGCTACACCTTC
TRBV5-4	.	few	TRBJ2-7	CASSGPSVESYEQYF	TGTGCCAGCAGCGGGCCTAGCGTCGAATCCTACGAGCAGTACTTC
TRBV7-8	TRBD1	.	TRBJ2-7	CASSLDRGTYEQYF	TGTGCCAGCAGCTTAGACAGGGGTACCTACGAGCAGTACTTC
TRBV3-1/TRBV3-2	TRBD2	.	TRBJ2-3	CASTLAGGTDTQYF	TGTGCCAGCACCCTAGCGGGCGGCACAGATACGCAGTATTTT
TRBV27	.	once	TRBJ1-1	CASSLFGGQGAFF	TGTGCCAGCAGTTTATTCGGTGGGCAAGGAGCTTTCTTT
TRBV3-1/TRBV3-2	TRBD2	.	TRBJ2-5	CASSPLRTSGRETQYF	TGTGCCAGCAGCCCACTCCGGACTAGCGGGAGGGAGACCCAGTACTTC
TRBV12-3/TRBV12-4	.	.	TRBJ1-5	CASSKDSHQPQHF	TGTGCCAGCAGTAAAGACAGCCATCAGCCCCAGCATTTT
TRBV6-1	.	.	TRBJ2-1	CASSDTYSYNEQFF	TGTGCCAGCAGTGACACTTACTCCTACAATGAGCAGTTCTTC
TRBV24-1	.	few	TRBJ1-3	CATSDSPGGNTIYF	TGTGCCACCAGTGATTCACCAGGCGGAAACACCATATATTTT
TRBV12-3/TRBV12-4	TRBD2	once	TRBJ2-1	CASSGLQSEQFF	TGTGCCAGTAGCGGGCTCCAGAGTGAGCAGTTCTTC
TRBV27	TRBD1	.	TRBJ1-2	CASSTQTQGNYGYTF	TGTGCCAGCAGTACACAAACACAGGGGAACTATGGCTACACCTTC
TRBV23-1	TRBD2	many	TRBJ2-7	CASSQPPAGRECYEQYF	TGCGCCAGCAGTCAACCTCCAGCGGGGAGGGAGTGCTACGAGCAGTACTTC
TRBV20-1	TRBD1	once	TRBJ1-4	CSASGDRINEKLFF	TGCAGTGCTAGTGGGGACAGGATTAATGAAAAACTGTTTTTT
TRBV29-1	TRBD2	.	TRBJ2-7	CSVRATSSGRNLDEQYF	TGCAGCGTGCGAGCTACGTCTAGCGGGAGGAATCTGGACGAGCAGTACTTC
TRBV5-1	TRBD2	.	TRBJ2-1	CASSTGTSGYNEQFF	TGCGCCAGCAGTACCGGGACTAGCGGTTACAATGAGCAGTTCTTC
TRBV25-1	.	.	TRBJ1-2	CASSGRGYGYTF	TGTGCCAGCAGTGGTCGGGGCTATGGCTACACCTTC
TRBV11-3	TRBD2	.	TRBJ2-3	CASSLGIAGDVDTQYF	TGTGCCAGCAGCTTAGGAATAGCGGGAGATGTAGATACGCAGTATTTT
TRBV5-1	TRBD2	.	TRBJ2-7	CASSLGLAGGTYYEQYF	TGCGCCAGCAGTCTGGGGCTAGCGGGAGGAACGTACTACGAGCAGTACTTC
TRBV12-5	TRBD1	few	TRBJ2-3	CASGLVLRDRGTDTQYF	TGTGCTAGTGGTTTGGTACTTAGGGACAGGGGCACAGATACGCAGTATTTT
TRBV7-8	TRBD1	.	TRBJ1-2	CASSLARTGELSGYTF	TGTGCCAGCAGCTTAGCTAGGACAGGGGAGCTTAGTGGCTACACCTTC
TRBV4-1	TRBD2	once	TRBJ2-1	CASSQVTSARSYNEQFF	TGCGCCAGCAGCCAAGTTACTAGCGCACGCTCCTACAATGAGCAGTTCTTC
TRBV7-2	TRBD2	.	TRBJ2-1	CASSLFGLAGINEQFF	TGTGCCAGCAGCTTATTCGGGCTAGCGGGAATCAATGAGCAGTTCTTC
TRBV4-1	TRBD1	.	TRBJ1-3	CASSRDSGLSSGNTIYF	TGCGCCAGCAGCCGGGACAGCGGACTGAGCTCTGGAAACACCATATATTTT
TRBV27	TRBD1	few	TRBJ2-2	CASSLRPPGQGPGELFF	TGTGCCAGCAGTCTACGACCGCCGGGACAGGGCCCCGGGGAGCTGTTTTTT
TRBV21-1	.	.	TRBJ2-7	CASSNIRVFGDRTYEQYF	TGTGCCAGCAGCAATATTCGTGTCTTCGGGGACAGAACCTACGAGCAGTACTTC